Listed below are T cell receptor beta chains from one sample, sequenced in a study of T cell repertoires in cytomegalovirus infection. TCRdb itself ran the reads through MiXCR, one entry per CDR3 protein. The sample holds 100,000 or so distinct CDR3 sequences, approximately 15% seen once. Material for sequencing was PBMCs. All receptors come from a human donor in good health (CMV status not recorded). Some clones in this sample may be carry-over from other donors' samples. The CDR3 runs from the conserved cysteine through the conserved F or W. Each record gives: V gene, D gene, clone size, J gene, CDR3 protein, CDR3 DNA. The D gene is left open where the match is weak. Expanded clones are given a class, and other clones once, few, many or no size at all.

V: TRBV27
D: TRBD1
size: few
J: TRBJ2-7
CDR3: CASSLSPPDRDEQYF
DNA: TGTGCCAGCAGTTTATCGCCGCCCGACAGGGACGAGCAGTACTTC

V: TRBV28
D: NA
size: NA
J: TRBJ1-1
CDR3: CASRLTEYTEAFF
DNA: TGTGCCAGCAGACTCACAGAGTACACTGAAGCTTTCTTT

V: TRBV7-2
D: NA
size: medium-sized
J: TRBJ2-2
CDR3: CASITSKGGANTGELFF
DNA: TGTGCCAGCATTACGAGTAAAGGGGGGGCTAACACCGGGGAGCTGTTTTTT

V: TRBV12-3/TRBV12-4
D: NA
size: NA
J: TRBJ1-5
CDR3: CASSALGQPQHF
DNA: TGTGCCAGCAGTGCCCTAGGGCAGCCCCAGCATTTT

V: TRBV29-1
D: NA
size: many
J: TRBJ1-1
CDR3: CSVVRVRGDTEAFF
DNA: TGCAGCGTTGTCCGGGTCAGGGGTGACACTGAAGCTTTCTTT

V: TRBV7-2
D: NA
size: many
J: TRBJ2-5
CDR3: CASSPRSETQYF
DNA: TGTGCCAGCAGCCCACGATCGGAGACCCAGTACTTC

V: TRBV25-1
D: NA
size: NA
J: TRBJ2-2
CDR3: CASSDHFGRGGTGELFF
DNA: TGTGCCAGCAGTGATCATTTCGGACGGGGTGGCACCGGGGAGCTGTTTTTT

V: TRBV7-3
D: NA
size: few
J: TRBJ1-1
CDR3: CASSLNAQGMAFF
DNA: TGTGCCAGCAGCCTCAACGCGCAGGGAATGGCTTTCTTT

V: TRBV7-2
D: NA
size: medium-sized
J: TRBJ2-2
CDR3: CASSLANGGELFF
DNA: TGTGCCAGCAGCTTAGCCAACGGCGGGGAGCTGTTTTTT

V: TRBV4-1
D: NA
size: few
J: TRBJ1-6
CDR3: CASSQDQEASPLHF
DNA: TGCGCCAGCAGCCAAGATCAAGAGGCCTCACCCCTCCACTTT

V: TRBV4-1
D: TRBD1
size: many
J: TRBJ1-4
CDR3: CASSQAGTGSEKLFF
DNA: TGCGCCAGCAGCCAAGCTGGGACAGGGAGTGAAAAACTGTTTTTT

V: TRBV12-3/TRBV12-4
D: NA
size: many
J: TRBJ1-2
CDR3: CASSSQGISGYTF
DNA: TGTGCCAGCAGTTCCCAGGGAATCTCAGGCTACACCTTC

V: TRBV19
D: TRBD1
size: many
J: TRBJ2-1
CDR3: CASSFTGGINEQFF
DNA: TGTGCCAGTAGTTTCACAGGGGGAATCAATGAGCAGTTCTTC

V: TRBV7-2
D: NA
size: NA
J: TRBJ1-1
CDR3: CASSPRLNTEAFF
DNA: TGTGCCAGCAGCCCCCGGTTGAACACTGAAGCTTTCTTT

V: TRBV20-1
D: NA
size: NA
J: TRBJ2-3
CDR3: CSVQEVAANRRTDTQYF
DNA: TGCAGTGTCCAAGAGGTCGCGGCAAATCGGCGCACAGATACGCAGTATTTT

V: TRBV5-6
D: NA
size: NA
J: TRBJ2-7
CDR3: CASSLAGTSYEQYF
DNA: TGTGCCAGCAGCTTGGCCGGGACTTCCTACGAGCAGTACTTC

V: TRBV7-6
D: NA
size: many
J: TRBJ2-1
CDR3: CASSPRVGRTGSEQFF
DNA: TGTGCCAGCAGCCCAAGGGTAGGCAGGACGGGCAGTGAGCAGTTCTTC

V: TRBV7-2
D: TRBD2
size: many
J: TRBJ2-1
CDR3: CASRHSGGAYNEQFF
DNA: TGTGCCAGCAGGCATAGCGGGGGGGCCTACAATGAGCAGTTCTTC

V: TRBV7-9
D: NA
size: many
J: TRBJ1-4
CDR3: CASSSSALDEKLFF
DNA: TGTGCCAGCAGCTCCTCGGCCTTGGATGAAAAACTGTTTTTT

V: TRBV20-1
D: TRBD1
size: NA
J: TRBJ1-6
CDR3: CSAQGEGSSPLHF
DNA: TGCAGTGCTCAGGGGGAGGGAAGTTCACCCCTCCACTTT

V: TRBV28
D: NA
size: few
J: TRBJ1-5
CDR3: CASSARMYSNQPQHF
DNA: TGTGCCAGCAGCGCCCGTATGTATAGCAATCAGCCCCAGCATTTT

V: TRBV7-2
D: NA
size: many
J: TRBJ2-1
CDR3: CASSPRTSSSYNEQFF
DNA: TGTGCCAGCAGCCCCAGGACTTCCAGCTCCTACAATGAGCAGTTCTTC

V: TRBV12-5
D: TRBD1
size: few
J: TRBJ1-5
CDR3: CASGLGQGQGSQPQHF
DNA: TGTGCTAGTGGTTTGGGTCAAGGACAGGGAAGTCAGCCCCAGCATTTT

V: TRBV7-2
D: NA
size: many
J: TRBJ2-2
CDR3: CASSLEGGTGELFF
DNA: TGTGCCAGCAGCTTAGAGGGCGGCACCGGGGAGCTGTTTTTT

V: TRBV7-4
D: NA
size: few
J: TRBJ1-1
CDR3: CASSLRGGGTEAFF
DNA: TGTGCCAGCAGCTTAAGGGGGGGGGGCACTGAAGCTTTCTTT

V: TRBV28
D: NA
size: many
J: TRBJ2-5
CDR3: CASSLLDSQETQYF
DNA: TGTGCCAGCAGTTTATTGGACAGCCAAGAGACCCAGTACTTC

V: TRBV28
D: NA
size: many
J: TRBJ1-1
CDR3: CASSLSDGKAFF
DNA: TGTGCCAGCAGTTTGTCTGACGGGAAAGCTTTCTTT

V: TRBV7-2
D: TRBD1
size: NA
J: TRBJ2-2
CDR3: CASKGQGLTGELFF
DNA: TGTGCCAGCAAGGGACAGGGGCTCACCGGGGAGCTGTTTTTT

V: TRBV7-3
D: TRBD2
size: many
J: TRBJ2-5
CDR3: CASSRGVSETQYF
DNA: TGTGCCAGCAGCCGGGGGGTCTCGGAGACCCAGTACTTC

V: TRBV7-2
D: NA
size: many
J: TRBJ1-6
CDR3: CASSGGGEWNSPLHF
DNA: TGTGCCAGCAGCGGCGGGGGAGAGTGGAATTCACCCCTCCACTTT

V: TRBV29-1
D: NA
size: few
J: TRBJ2-7
CDR3: CSVVPRRGYEQYF
DNA: TGCAGCGTTGTGCCGCGCCGGGGCTACGAGCAGTACTTC

V: TRBV6-5
D: TRBD2
size: many
J: TRBJ2-3
CDR3: CASSYGGLAADTQYF
DNA: TGTGCCAGCAGTTACGGGGGACTAGCTGCAGATACGCAGTATTTT

V: TRBV12-3/TRBV12-4
D: TRBD2
size: few
J: TRBJ2-3
CDR3: CASSLDSGGTDTQYF
DNA: TGTGCCAGCAGTTTAGATAGCGGGGGAACAGATACGCAGTATTTT

V: TRBV7-8
D: NA
size: medium-sized
J: TRBJ1-2
CDR3: CASSLIGEDYGYTF
DNA: TGTGCCAGCAGCTTAATAGGGGAGGACTATGGCTACACCTTC

V: TRBV7-9
D: TRBD2
size: many
J: TRBJ2-1
CDR3: CASSAGTSGGEQFF
DNA: TGTGCCAGCAGCGCCGGGACTAGCGGGGGAGAGCAGTTCTTC

V: TRBV7-9
D: NA
size: few
J: TRBJ2-5
CDR3: CASSQQSPETQYF
DNA: TGTGCCAGCAGCCAACAGTCCCCCGAGACCCAGTACTTC

V: TRBV2
D: NA
size: many
J: TRBJ2-1
CDR3: CASNLAYNEQFF
DNA: TGTGCCAGCAATTTGGCATACAATGAGCAGTTCTTC

V: TRBV7-2
D: NA
size: NA
J: TRBJ1-5
CDR3: CASSLVGIKSPRGGNQPQHF
DNA: TGTGCCAGCAGCTTAGTAGGGATCAAGTCCCCGAGAGGTGGCAATCAGCCCCAGCATTTT

V: TRBV7-9
D: NA
size: NA
J: TRBJ1-1
CDR3: CASSIGRVNTEAFF
DNA: TGTGCCAGCAGCATCGGACGGGTGAACACTGAAGCTTTCTTT

V: TRBV6-2/TRBV6-3
D: TRBD1
size: few
J: TRBJ2-1
CDR3: CASTSGTGGAKQFF
DNA: TGTGCCAGCACCTCCGGGACAGGGGGGGCTAAGCAGTTCTTC

V: TRBV25-1
D: NA
size: NA
J: TRBJ2-7
CDR3: CASSEFGRGDLGYEQYF
DNA: TGTGCCAGCAGTGAATTCGGCCGAGGGGACCTAGGCTACGAGCAGTACTTC

V: TRBV3-1
D: TRBD1
size: NA
J: TRBJ1-2
CDR3: CASSQAVDRGYGYTF
DNA: TGTGCCAGCAGCCAAGCTGTGGACAGGGGGTATGGCTACACCTTC